A selection of T cell receptor beta chains follows, all from one sample in a study of T cells after yellow fever vaccination. TCRdb analysed the 5' RACE reads with MiXCR anew, one entry per CDR3 protein. The sample consists of some 390,000 distinct CDR3 sequences, around 19% of them appearing once. The source was PBMCs, collected before the yellow fever booster vaccination. The receptors derive from a man between 18 and 35 years old who received the YFV17D yellow fever vaccine. CDR3s include the opening cysteine and the closing phenylalanine or tryptophan. A D gene is named only where the DNA matches it firmly. The size of a clone is reported for some rows only, either as once, few or many, or as a class for expanded clones.

J	V	size	D	DNA	CDR3
TRBJ1-1	TRBV5-1	-	-	TGCGCCAGCAGCTTGGCCGTTGACAGAGAAGCTTTCTTT	CASSLAVDREAFF
TRBJ2-5	TRBV7-3	few	-	TGTGCCAGCAGCTTAACGCACAGAGTAAACCAAGAGACCCAGTACTTC	CASSLTHRVNQETQYF
TRBJ2-7	TRBV27	-	TRBD1	TGTGCCAGCAGTCCGGGGACAGGGGAGGCCTACGAGCAGTACTTC	CASSPGTGEAYEQYF
TRBJ2-1	TRBV20-1	many	TRBD2	TGCAGTGCTAGAGTTTTGATAGCGGGGGCCGACAATGAGCAGTTCTTC	CSARVLIAGADNEQFF
TRBJ1-1	TRBV20-1	-	TRBD1	TGCAGGGCGGGCGCAGGGGGGTGGGCTTTCTTT	CRAGAGGWAFF
TRBJ1-2	TRBV7-9	-	-	TGTGCCAGCAGCTTACCGCAGGGAGTCAGCTATGGCTACACCTTC	CASSLPQGVSYGYTF
TRBJ2-1	TRBV4-3	few	TRBD2	TGCGCCAGCAGCCAAGATCTGAGCGGGGGGGCCTTCTGGAACAATGAGCAGTTCTTC	CASSQDLSGGAFWNNEQFF
TRBJ1-1	TRBV12-3/TRBV12-4	few	-	TGTGCCAGCAGTTTAAGCCGTATTCCTGACACTGAAGCTTTCTTT	CASSLSRIPDTEAFF
TRBJ2-7	TRBV5-5	-	TRBD1	TGTGCCAGCAGCTGGGGGACAGCCGCGTCCTACGAGCAGTACTTC	CASSWGTAASYEQYF
TRBJ1-4	TRBV27	-	-	TGTGCCAGCGGTGGGATCCAGGGGCTGAATGAAAAACTGTTTTTT	CASGGIQGLNEKLFF
TRBJ1-1	TRBV5-1	many	-	TGCGCCAGCAGCTTGTCTTACGGGGCGGACACTGAAGCTTTCTTT	CASSLSYGADTEAFF
TRBJ2-1	TRBV9	many	TRBD2	TGTGCCAGCAGCTTCCTAGGGGAGGGCTCCTACAATGAGCAGTTCTTC	CASSFLGEGSYNEQFF
TRBJ1-5	TRBV7-8	-	TRBD1	TGTGCCAGCAGCCGTGACAGGGGGCTCAATCAGCCCCAGCATTTT	CASSRDRGLNQPQHF
TRBJ2-1	TRBV7-9	-	TRBD2	TGTGCCAGCAGCTTGACTAGCGGGGGGCCCGGTGAGCAGTTCTTC	CASSLTSGGPGEQFF
TRBJ2-5	TRBV28	-	-	TGTGCCAGCAGTTTTCCGGTACAAGAGACCCAGTACTTC	CASSFPVQETQYF
TRBJ2-3	TRBV7-3	few	TRBD2	TGTGCCAGCTCCAAAGGGCCCAGCGGGGGGGCAGATACGCAGTATTTT	CASSKGPSGGADTQYF
TRBJ1-2	TRBV25-1	few	TRBD1	TGTGCCAGCAGTGAATCGGGACAGGGCGAGAACTATGGCTACACCTTC	CASSESGQGENYGYTF
TRBJ2-1	TRBV5-1	few	-	TGCGCCAGCAGCTTGGGAGGCGGAAGGAATGAGCAGTTCTTC	CASSLGGGRNEQFF
TRBJ2-2	TRBV6-1	-	-	TGTGCCAGCAGTGAAGAGGGGAACGGGGAGCTGTTTTTT	CASSEEGNGELFF
TRBJ2-3	TRBV3-1	few	-	TGTGCCAGCAGCCAAGAACAGGGCAGCACAGATACGCAGTATTTT	CASSQEQGSTDTQYF
TRBJ2-3	TRBV19	few	-	TGTGCCAGTAAGCCAGGTCGGTTTAGCACAGATACGCAGTATTTT	CASKPGRFSTDTQYF
TRBJ1-5	TRBV6-6	few	-	TGTGCCAGCAGCCAACATGATTTAGCCCCTCAGCCCCAGCATTTT	CASSQHDLAPQPQHF
TRBJ2-5	TRBV5-1	-	TRBD2	TGCGCCAGCAGCTTGCCAGCGGGGGGCACGCAAGAGACCCAGTACTTC	CASSLPAGGTQETQYF
TRBJ1-5	TRBV7-6	-	-	TGTGCCAGCAGCTCTGAGAGTAAGCAGCCCCAGCATTTT	CASSSESKQPQHF
TRBJ1-1	TRBV6-1	few	-	TGTGCCAGCAGTAGTGGGCGGGACGGGAACACTGAAGCTTTCTTT	CASSSGRDGNTEAFF
TRBJ2-7	TRBV4-1	many	TRBD2	TGCGCCAGCAGCCAAGATATCACTAGCGGGGGTGTAGTGTACGAGCAGTACTTC	CASSQDITSGGVVYEQYF
TRBJ1-5	TRBV5-8	many	-	TGTGCCAGCAGCTTGGGTACTGGGCTGTGGAATCAGCCCCAGCATTTT	CASSLGTGLWNQPQHF
TRBJ2-3	TRBV7-6	-	-	TGTGCCAGCAGCCCTCTCTCCAGCACAGATACGCAGTATTTT	CASSPLSSTDTQYF